The T cell receptor beta chain under discussion was sequenced for a study of shared clonotypes between healthy human individuals. Running of the assay took place at deep level. Sequencing was performed with immunoSEQ multiplex PCR; in TCRdb, only in-frame clones are kept and a portion is missing. The data hold over a million clones, with 75% to 80% observed a single time. CDR1 is SGHTA and CDR2 is FQGNSA in the germline V gene. The trim removed 2 bases at V and 5 bases at J, leaving 5 bases unmatched. This CDR3 is built from 14 residues. The sequence came from a man aged 18 to 29 in good health. Some clones in this sample may be carry-over from other donors' samples. Sequenced: memory CD4+ T cells from PBMCs. Subset specified: CD45RA-negative fraction. The V and J genes are TRBV7-2 and TRBJ1-2; 7 bases fit TRBD1. The CDR3 DNA reads as TGTGCCAGCAGCTTAAACGGACAGGCTTATGGCTACACCTTC. It yields the protein CASSLNGQAYGYTF.